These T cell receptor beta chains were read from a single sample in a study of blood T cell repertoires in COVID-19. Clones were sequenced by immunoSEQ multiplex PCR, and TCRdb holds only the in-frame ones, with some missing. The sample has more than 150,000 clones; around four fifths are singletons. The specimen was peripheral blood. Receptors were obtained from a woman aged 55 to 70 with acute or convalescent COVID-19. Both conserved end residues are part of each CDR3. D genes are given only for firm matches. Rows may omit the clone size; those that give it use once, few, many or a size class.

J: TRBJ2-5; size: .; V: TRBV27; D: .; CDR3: CASNINNRPQETQYF; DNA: TGTGCCAGCAATATAAATAACAGACCCCAAGAGACCCAGTACTTC
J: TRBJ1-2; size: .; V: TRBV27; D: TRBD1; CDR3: CASSPDRVTNYGYTF; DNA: TGTGCCAGCAGTCCCGACAGGGTGACGAACTATGGCTACACCTTC
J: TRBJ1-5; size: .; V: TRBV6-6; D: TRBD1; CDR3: CASSSGTGAPNQPQHF; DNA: TGTGCCAGCAGTTCCGGGACAGGGGCCCCTAATCAGCCCCAGCATTTT
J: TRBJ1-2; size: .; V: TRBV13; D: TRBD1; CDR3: CASSLRQGAIYGYTF; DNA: TGTGCCAGCAGCTTGAGGCAGGGGGCGATCTACGGCTACACCTTC
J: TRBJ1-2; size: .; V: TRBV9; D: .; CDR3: CASSIQGGPLLGYGYTF; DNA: TGTGCCAGCAGCATACAGGGTGGGCCCCTTTTGGGCTATGGCTACACCTTC
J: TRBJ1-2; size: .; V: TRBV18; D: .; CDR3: CASSQGANYGYTF; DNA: TGTGCCAGCTCACAGGGAGCTAACTATGGCTACACCTTC
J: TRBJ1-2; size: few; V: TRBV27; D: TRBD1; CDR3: CASSRDSVFSGYTF; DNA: TGTGCCAGCAGCAGGGACAGCGTATTTTCTGGCTACACCTTC
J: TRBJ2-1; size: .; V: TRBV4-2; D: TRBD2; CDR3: CASSQGRGGGDEQFF; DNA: TGTGCCAGCAGCCAAGGACGGGGGGGCGGGGATGAGCAGTTCTTC
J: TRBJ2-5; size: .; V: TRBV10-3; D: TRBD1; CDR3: CAISADRGRPDTRGETQYF; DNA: TGTGCCATCAGCGCAGACAGGGGGCGACCCGATACAAGAGGGGAGACCCAGTACTTC
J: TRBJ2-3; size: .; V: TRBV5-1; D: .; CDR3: CASSMTAGTDTQYF; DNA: TGCGCCAGCAGCATGACAGCCGGGACAGATACGCAGTATTTT
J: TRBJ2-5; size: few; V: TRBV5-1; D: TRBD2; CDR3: CASSLSGGTQETQYF; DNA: TGCGCCAGCAGCTTAAGCGGGGGGACACAAGAGACCCAGTACTTC
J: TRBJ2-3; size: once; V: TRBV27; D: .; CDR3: CASSLAPSLTDTQYF; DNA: TGTGCCAGCAGTTTAGCCCCTAGCCTCACAGATACGCAGTATTTT
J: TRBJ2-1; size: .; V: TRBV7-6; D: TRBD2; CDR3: CASSKAGGFSYNEQFF; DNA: TGTGCCAGCAGCAAAGCGGGGGGGTTTTCCTACAATGAGCAGTTCTTC
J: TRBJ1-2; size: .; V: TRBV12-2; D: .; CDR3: CASPNGQHGYTF; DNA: TGTGCAAGTCCCAACGGTCAACATGGCTACACCTTC
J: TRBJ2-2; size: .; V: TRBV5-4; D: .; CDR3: CASSFGQGTGELFF; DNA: TGTGCCAGCAGCTTCGGGCAGGGAACCGGGGAGCTGTTTTTT
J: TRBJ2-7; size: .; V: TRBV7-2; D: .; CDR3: CASSSPPLAEQYF; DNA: TGTGCCAGCAGCTCCCCCCCATTAGCCGAGCAGTACTTC
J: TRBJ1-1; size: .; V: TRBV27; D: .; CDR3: CASSFLGTGDTEAFF; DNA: TGTGCCAGCAGTTTTCTAGGGACTGGGGACACTGAAGCTTTCTTT
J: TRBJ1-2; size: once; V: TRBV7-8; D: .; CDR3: CASSLAGGFYGYTF; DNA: TGTGCCAGCAGCTTAGCGGGGGGATTCTATGGCTACACCTTC
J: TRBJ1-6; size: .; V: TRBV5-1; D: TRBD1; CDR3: CASSSGQASNSPLHF; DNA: TGCGCCAGCAGCTCCGGACAGGCAAGTAATTCACCCCTCCACTTT
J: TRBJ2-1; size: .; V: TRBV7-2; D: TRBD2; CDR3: CASSSLAGAYNEQFF; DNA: TGTGCCAGCAGCTCCTTAGCGGGGGCGTACAATGAGCAGTTCTTC
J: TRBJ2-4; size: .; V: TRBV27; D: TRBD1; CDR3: CASRLQGKDKNIQYF; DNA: TGTGCCAGCAGGTTACAGGGGAAGGACAAAAACATTCAGTACTTC
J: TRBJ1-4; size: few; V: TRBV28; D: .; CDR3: CASTGSTNEKLFF; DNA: TGTGCCAGCACGGGGTCGACTAATGAAAAACTGTTTTTT
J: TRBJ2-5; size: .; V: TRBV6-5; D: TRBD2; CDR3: CASRMTSGVGETQYF; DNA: TGTGCCAGCAGAATGACTAGCGGGGTGGGAGAGACCCAGTACTTC
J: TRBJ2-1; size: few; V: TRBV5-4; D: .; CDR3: CASSLWIAKNEQFF; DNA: TGTGCCAGCAGCTTGTGGATAGCGAAGAATGAGCAGTTCTTC
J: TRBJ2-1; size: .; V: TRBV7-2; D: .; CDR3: CASSLGTGNEQFF; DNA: TGTGCCAGCAGCTTAGGAACGGGGAATGAGCAGTTCTTC
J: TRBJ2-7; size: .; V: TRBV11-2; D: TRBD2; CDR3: CASSLVGLALWF; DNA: TGTGCCAGCAGCTTAGTGGGACTAGCGCTATGGTTC
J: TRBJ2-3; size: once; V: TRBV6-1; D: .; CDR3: CASSERQTLHWGTQYF; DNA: TGTGCCAGCAGTGAGAGACAGACCTTACATTGGGGTACGCAGTATTTT
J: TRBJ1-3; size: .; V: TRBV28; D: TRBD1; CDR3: CASSFGTVEGNTIYF; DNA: TGTGCCAGCAGTTTCGGGACAGTTGAGGGAAACACCATATATTTT
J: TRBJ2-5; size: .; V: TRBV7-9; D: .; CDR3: CASSSTGPPGAQYF; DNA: TGTGCCAGCAGCTCTACCGGACCCCCGGGGGCCCAGTACTTC
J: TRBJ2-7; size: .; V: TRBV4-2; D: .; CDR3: CASSQVGGRYSYEQYF; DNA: TGTGCCAGCAGCCAAGTGGGGGGGCGGTACTCATACGAGCAGTACTTC
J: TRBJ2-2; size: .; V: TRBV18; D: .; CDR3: CASSPKQDGELFF; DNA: TGTGCCAGCTCACCAAAGCAGGACGGGGAGCTGTTTTTT
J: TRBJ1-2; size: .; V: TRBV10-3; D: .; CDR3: CAISGTANYGYTF; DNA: TGTGCCATCAGTGGGACAGCTAACTATGGCTACACCTTC
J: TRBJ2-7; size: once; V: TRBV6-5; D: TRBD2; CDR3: CASSYAGGGGVYEQYF; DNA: TGTGCCAGCAGTTACGCGGGAGGAGGGGGAGTATACGAGCAGTACTTC
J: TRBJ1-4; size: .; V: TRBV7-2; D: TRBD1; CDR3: CASSWGQAPTNEKLFF; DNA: TGTGCCAGCAGCTGGGGACAGGCTCCAACTAATGAAAAACTGTTTTTT
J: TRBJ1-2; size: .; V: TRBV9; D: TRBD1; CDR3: CASSLDPWETGVGYTF; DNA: TGTGCCAGCAGCCTCGACCCTTGGGAGACAGGGGTTGGCTACACCTTC
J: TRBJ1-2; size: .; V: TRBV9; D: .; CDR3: CASSVVGADYGYTF; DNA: TGTGCCAGCAGCGTAGTGGGGGCGGACTATGGCTACACCTTC
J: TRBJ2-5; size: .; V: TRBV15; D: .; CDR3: CATSRVDRETQYF; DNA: TGTGCCACCAGCAGAGTCGACAGGGAGACCCAGTACTTC
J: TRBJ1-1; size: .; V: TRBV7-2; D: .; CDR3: CASSLAGLNTEAFF; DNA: TGTGCCAGCAGCTTAGCGGGCCTGAACACTGAAGCTTTCTTT
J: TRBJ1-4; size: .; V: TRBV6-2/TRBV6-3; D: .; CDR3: CASSYSLARTNEKLFF; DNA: TGTGCCAGCAGTTACTCGCTGGCAAGAACTAATGAAAAACTGTTTTTT
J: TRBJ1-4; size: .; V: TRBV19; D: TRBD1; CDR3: CASSDRTGANEKLFF; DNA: TGTGCCAGTAGTGACCGGACAGGGGCTAATGAAAAACTGTTTTTT
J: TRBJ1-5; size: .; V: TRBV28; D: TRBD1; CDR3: CASEVDRILQPQHF; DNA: TGTGCCAGTGAGGTGGACAGGATATTACAGCCCCAGCATTTT
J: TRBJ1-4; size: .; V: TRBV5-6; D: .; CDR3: CASSFYGGGNEKLFF; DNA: TGTGCCAGCAGCTTCTACGGGGGAGGCAATGAAAAACTGTTTTTT
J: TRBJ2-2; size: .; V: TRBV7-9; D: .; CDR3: CASSLQRANTGELFF; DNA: TGTGCCAGCAGCTTACAGCGGGCGAACACCGGGGAGCTGTTTTTT
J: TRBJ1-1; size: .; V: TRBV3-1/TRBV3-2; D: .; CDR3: CASSQDVSFF; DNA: TGTGCCAGCAGCCAAGATGTCTCTTTCTTT
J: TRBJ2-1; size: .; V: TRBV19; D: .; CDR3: CASRNVGLDGYNEQFF; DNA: TGTGCCAGTCGGAATGTGGGGCTAGACGGGTACAATGAGCAGTTCTTC
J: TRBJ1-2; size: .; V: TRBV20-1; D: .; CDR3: CSAPSVYGYTF; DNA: TGCAGTGCCCCATCAGTCTATGGCTACACCTTC
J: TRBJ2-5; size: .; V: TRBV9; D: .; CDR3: CASSVGRSGQETQYF; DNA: TGTGCCAGCAGCGTAGGCCGTAGCGGACAAGAGACCCAGTACTTC
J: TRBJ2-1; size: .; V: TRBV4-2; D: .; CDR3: CASSQADRMTYNEQFF; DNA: TGTGCCAGCAGCCAAGCCGACAGGATGACCTACAATGAGCAGTTCTTC
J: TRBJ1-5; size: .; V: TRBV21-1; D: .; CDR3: CVPEHRDRGPSNQPQHF; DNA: TGTGTTCCGGAGCACCGGGACAGGGGACCGAGTAATCAGCCCCAGCATTTT
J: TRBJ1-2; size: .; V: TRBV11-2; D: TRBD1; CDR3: CASSLVAGGNYGYTF; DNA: TGTGCCAGCAGCTTAGTGGCAGGGGGCAACTATGGCTACACCTTC
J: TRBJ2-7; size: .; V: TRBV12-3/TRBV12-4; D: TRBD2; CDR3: CASKRGGSYEQYF; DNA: TGTGCCAGCAAGCGGGGCGGCTCCTACGAGCAGTACTTC
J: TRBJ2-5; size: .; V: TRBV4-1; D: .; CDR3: CASSQDASGETQYF; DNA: TGCGCCAGCAGCCAAGACGCAAGCGGGGAGACCCAGTACTTC
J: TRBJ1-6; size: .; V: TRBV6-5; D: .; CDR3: CACSSSYNSPLHF; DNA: TGTGCCTGTTCGAGCTCCTATAATTCACCCCTCCACTTT
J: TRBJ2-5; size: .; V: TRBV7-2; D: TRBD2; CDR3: CASSLGRSSGAQETQYF; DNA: TGTGCCAGCAGCTTAGGTAGAAGTAGCGGGGCACAAGAGACCCAGTACTTC
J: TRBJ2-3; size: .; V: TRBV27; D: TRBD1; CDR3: CASRRTGSTDTQYF; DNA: TGTGCCAGCAGGCGGACAGGGAGCACAGATACGCAGTATTTT